This T cell receptor (beta chain) was documented in a study of cytomegalovirus exposure and HLA in healthy donors. Overall study results and limits: An assumption of roughly uniform sequencing depth across donors underlay the presence/absence analyses.

Researchers ran the PCR with 60 Vbeta and 13 Jbeta primers. Source study methods: An analysis that came later counted around 80 million unique TCR beta chains, approximately 9.9 million shared. Libraries were prepared by immunoSEQ multiplex PCR; TCRdb keeps only in-frame clonotypes and omits some of them. V and J calls and clone size are given by that table; D and trimming were obtained from the DNA. This sample has about 120,000 clones, with around 68% found just once. For this clone: What it binds is unknown.

What was sequenced was PBMCs. The clonotype comes from a woman aged 40 to 55 in good health and CMV-seropositive.

The CDR3 nucleotides read TGCGCCAGCAGCTCCCCGGACAGGGGCCCCACTGAAGCTTTCTTT. It codes for CASSSPDRGPTEAFF. This chain joins TRBV4-1 and TRBJ1-1, with TRBD1 identical over 9 bases. Germline V gene data show CDR1 as MGHRA and CDR2 as YSYEKL. V gave up 5 bases and J gave up 4 bases; unmatched junction bases: 8. This CDR3 is built from 15 residues.